This T cell receptor beta chain is from a study of T cell responses to AZD1222 COVID-19 vaccine. Germline V CDR1 and CDR2: SGHTA, FQGNSA. V lost 2 bases, J lost 2 bases, and 17 bases lay in between. This CDR3 spans 17 amino acids. The study's findings and limits: Clonal diversity may have been underestimated, and the donors were mostly white British, with more females than males. Unmutated variant regions are reportedly the target of nearly half of TCRs that are spike-specific. Receipt of two AZD1222 doses was followed by a rise in Spike-specific TCR breadth and depth.

Points on this clone: Its antigen remains unknown.

Sequencing was performed with immunoSEQ multiplex PCR; in TCRdb, only in-frame clones are kept and a portion is missing. There are approximately 110,000 clones in the sample; 85% to 90% occur only once, and around 45% lies in the top ten. Whether given at about 4 or about 12 weeks, second doses were pooled. The receptor comes from an adult who received the AZD1222 COVID-19 vaccine. V usage is TRBV7-2 and J usage is TRBJ2-3, with D possibly matching TRBD1 (6 bases). The sample was peripheral blood, taken 28 days after the second AZD1222 dose. The CDR3: CASSLNQWGQLTDTQYF. The CDR3 DNA reads TGTGCCAGCAGCTTAAATCAATGGGGGCAGCTCACAGATACGCAGTATTTT.